These 18 T cell receptor beta chains were sequenced from one sample in a study of early T cells in non-severe SARS-CoV-2 infection. TCRdb processed the 5' RACE reads anew with MiXCR; each CDR3 protein has one entry. The data contain tens of thousands of distinct CDR3 sequences, around 5.7% of them seen just once; the ten biggest clones take up roughly 4.5%. Sample: whole blood. The receptors come from an adult who was a healthcare worker with PCR-confirmed SARS-CoV-2 infection or an uninfected control (not recorded which).

Many counts were recorded for this clonotype. V and J are TRBV10-1 and TRBJ2-7; a weak D match, TRBD2 (5 bases). The CDR3 has 15 residues. The germline V gene encodes CDR1 WNHNN and CDR2 SYGVQD (reference sequence). V gave up 0 bases and J gave up 2 bases, with 11 bases separating them. CDR3 region: CASSESSGIPYEQYF. The CDR3 DNA follows: TGCGCCAGCAGTGAGTCGAGCGGTATCCCCTACGAGCAGTACTTC.

As concerns this clonotype: This may be a read error: a much more frequent sequence differs by one nucleotide. The genes are TRBV20-1 and TRBJ2-1, with D perhaps TRBD1 or TRBD2 (5 bases each). The V gene's germline CDR1 is DFQATT and CDR2 SNEGSKA (reference sequence). The CDR3 has 14 amino acids. CDR3 amino acids: CSGLGDSSHNEQFF. Here the CDR3 DNA reads TGCAGTGGTTTGGGGGATAGCTCCCACAATGAGCAGTTCTTC.

The rearrangement uses TRBV29-1 and TRBJ2-5; D may be TRBD1 (6 bases). Per the germline V gene, CDR1 is SQVTM and CDR2 is ANQGSEA. The CDR3 runs to 13 residues. Deletions cut 4 bases from V and 5 bases from J, with 14 bases between. CDR3: CSVGPGQLETQYF. Written as DNA, the CDR3 is TGCAGCGTTGGCCCTGGACAGTTGGAGACCCAGTACTTC.

Only a few counts were recorded for this clonotype. V is TRBV29-1 and J is TRBJ2-7, with TRBD2 matching over 13 bases. V was pared by 5 bases and J by 3 bases, with 1 base of the junction left unmatched. This CDR3 region has 13 residues. CDR1 is SQVTM and CDR2 is ANQGSEA in the germline V gene. The CDR3, as DNA: TGCAGCGTTCGACTAGCGGGAGGCTACGAGCAGTACTTC. This translates into CSVRLAGGYEQYF.

V is TRBV3-1 and J is TRBJ1-1, with a tentative D call TRBD1 (6 bases). Germline CDR1 LGHDT, CDR2 YNNKEL (reference sequence). The CDR3 has 15 amino acids. V was trimmed by 2 bases and J by 1 base, leaving 11 bases between them. CDR3 DNA: TGTGCCAGCAGCCAATTGGACAGACAGAACACTGAAGCTTTCTTT. It is translated as CASSQLDRQNTEAFF.

Ten or more counts support this clonotype. V and J are TRBV7-6 and TRBJ2-1, with D tentatively TRBD1 or TRBD2 (5 bases each). The germline gives CDR1 SGHVS, CDR2 FNYEAQ. The V gene lost 1 base and the J gene lost 6 bases, with 13 bases spanning the gap. The CDR3 consists of 15 residues. CDR3 coding DNA: TGTGCCAGCAGCTTAGGGGACGGAAGGGTCAATGAGCAGTTCTTC. Translation: CASSLGDGRVNEQFF.

The chain employs TRBV5-1 and TRBJ2-6; D is undetermined. Germline CDR1 reads SGHRS; CDR2 reads YFSETQ. The CDR3 spans 15 residues. Trimming pared 1 base from V and 9 bases from J, leaving 14 bases between. CDR3 sequence reads: CASSLKQGPNNVLTF. The CDR3 DNA follows: TGCGCCAGCAGCTTGAAACAAGGGCCCAACAACGTCCTGACTTTC.

This clonotype has ten or more counts. V is TRBV29-1 and J is TRBJ2-3, with TRBD2 identical over 12 bases. CDR1 is SQVTM and CDR2 is ANQGSEA in the germline V gene. Losses at the gene ends were 3 bases for V and 5 bases for J; bases not matched to a gene: 0. The CDR3 sequence is 13 residues long. CDR3 DNA sequence: TGCAGCGTTGAGGGACTAGCGGGAGATACGCAGTATTTT. This encodes CSVEGLAGDTQYF.

CDR3 protein: CASSSSYSEKLFF. The CDR3 DNA follows: TGTGCCAGCAGTTCTTCCTACTCTGAAAAACTGTTTTTT. The rearrangement joins TRBV6-5 to TRBJ1-4; D is unresolved. The germline V and J ends were trimmed by 4 bases and 7 bases, with 10 bases remaining between them. Germline V CDR1 and CDR2: MNHEY, SVGAGI. CDR3 length equals 13 residues.

The table lists this clonotype with many counts. The chain recombines TRBV5-1 with TRBJ2-1; 8 positions agree with TRBD1. J was trimmed by 8 bases and V by 1 base; bases with no gene match: 2. The CDR3 sequence is 13 residues long. Germline-derived CDR1 and CDR2 are SGHRS and YFSETQ. In DNA form, the CDR3 reads TGCGCCAGCAGCTTGCAGGGGGCATATGAGCAGTTCTTC. Translating gives CASSLQGAYEQFF.

This clonotype was detected only a few times. The chain links TRBV30 to TRBJ2-6; 12 nucleotides line up with TRBD1. Germline loops: CDR1 GTSNPN, CDR2 SVGIG (reference sequence). The CDR3 loop spans 16 amino acids. V shed 5 bases and J 1 base; nucleotides not matched to a gene: 3. CDR3 residues: CAWGTGGVSGANVLTF. CDR3 DNA: TGTGCCTGGGGGACAGGGGGCGTTTCTGGGGCCAACGTCCTGACTTTC. The full variable domain, in which reference TRBV30 and TRBJ2-6 provide the parts outside the CDR3, is SQTIHQWPATLVQPVGSPLSLECTVEGTSNPNLYWYRQAAGRGLQLLFYSVGIGQISSEVPQNLSASRPQDRQFILSSKKLLLSDSGFYLCAWGTGGVSGANVLTFGAGSRLTVL.

This clonotype occurred many times. The V gene is TRBV29-1, the J gene TRBJ2-7; 7 bases line up with TRBD2. The CDR3 is 12 residues long. The trim removed 3 bases at V and 6 bases at J, leaving 5 bases unmatched. CDR1 is SQVTM, CDR2 ANQGSEA, per germline. The CDR3 coding sequence is TGCAGCGTTGAGGCCGAGCGGGGCGAGCAGTACTTC. It is translated as CSVEAERGEQYF.

This clonotype was found many times. V and J are TRBV29-1 and TRBJ1-1, with D perhaps matching TRBD1 (6 bases). V shed 2 bases and J shed 7 bases, with 17 bases lying between them. In germline, CDR1 is SQVTM, CDR2 ANQGSEA. The CDR3 length is 14 residues. DNA for the CDR3: TGCAGCGTTGAACTAACTCAGGGGTCAGGTGAAGCTTTCTTT. Translation: CSVELTQGSGEAFF.

Of note for this clonotype: It may be a read error: a sequence one base away is much more abundant. The rearrangement uses TRBV28 and TRBJ2-4; 9 bases line up with TRBD1. V was clipped by 3 bases and J by 5 bases; unmatched bases: 5. The CDR3 contains 15 residues. The germline CDR1 and CDR2 sequences are MDHEN and SYDVKM. The CDR3 sequence: CASSFGTGLENIQYF. The DNA for the CDR3 is TGTGCCAGCAGTTTTGGGACAGGGTTGGAAAACATTCAGTACTTC.

This clonotype appeared once. This chain uses TRBV6-1 with TRBJ2-4; possibly TRBD1 for D (5 bases). Trimming shortened V by 7 bases and J by 1 base, and 14 bases separated the two germline ends. From germline, CDR1 is MNHNS and CDR2 SASEGT. The CDR3 spans 15 residues. The CDR3 loop is CASKGFRWAKNIQYF. The CDR3 DNA reads as TGTGCCAGCAAGGGGTTTCGGTGGGCCAAAAACATTCAGTACTTC.

This clonotype was observed a handful of times. This sequence joins TRBV27 and TRBJ2-1, with 10 bases matching TRBD1. The CDR3 totals 16 residues. Per the germline V gene, CDR1 is MNHEY and CDR2 is SMNVEV (reference sequence). Germline trimming cut 5 bases from V and 2 bases from J; bases unmatched to any gene: 6. In DNA form, the CDR3 reads TGTGCCAGCAGTCCCCGACAGGGGGCACCCTACAATGAGCAGTTCTTC. Protein: CASSPRQGAPYNEQFF.

This clonotype was detected ten times or more. The V and J genes are TRBV27 and TRBJ2-7; D ambiguous. Trimming shortened V by 4 bases and J by 5 bases, and 6 bases separated the two germline ends. The CDR3 runs to 11 residues. Germline lookup yields CDR1 MNHEY and CDR2 SMNVEV (reference sequence). The CDR3 loop is CASSSVHEQYF. CDR3 nucleotides: TGTGCCAGCAGTTCGGTCCACGAGCAGTACTTC.

This clonotype has a count of ten or more. V and J are TRBV28 and TRBJ2-6, with D possibly being TRBD1 (6 bases). The CDR3 consists of 15 residues. Germline V gives CDR1 MDHEN, CDR2 SYDVKM. V lost 7 bases, J lost 4 bases, and 14 bases lay in between. This chain's CDR3 is CASIPRGAGANVLTF. The CDR3 DNA reads as TGTGCCAGCATACCCAGGGGCGCGGGGGCCAACGTCCTGACTTTC.